These 21 T cell receptor beta chains share one sample of origin, sequenced in a study of T cell changes during pregnancy in multiple sclerosis. Produced via immunoSEQ multiplex PCR; TCRdb's table is partial and in-frame only. Of 77,000 or so clones listed, approximately 92% are singletons. The starting material was peripheral blood, obtained in the second trimester of pregnancy. The receptor source for this set is a female donor in good health, enrolled as a control in a pregnancy study.

This chain links TRBV2 with TRBJ2-5; 10 positions agree with TRBD2. The V segment lost 5 bases and the J segment 7 bases; nucleotides outside the gene matches: 13. The germline CDR1 and CDR2 sequences are SNHLY and FYNNEI. There are 16 residues in the CDR3. The CDR3 region is CASSSDGTSEIGTQYF. In nucleotides, the CDR3 is TGTGCCAGCAGTTCCGACGGGACTAGCGAAATAGGGACCCAGTACTTC.

J is TRBJ2-1 and V is TRBV7-3; D gene ambiguous. Between the trimmed V and J ends, which lost 3 bases and 5 bases, there was a span of 8 bases. Germline CDR1 SGHTA, CDR2 FQGTGA. The CDR3 consists of 13 residues. CDR3 sequence: CASSFRSDNEQFF. In nucleotides, the CDR3 is TGTGCCAGCAGCTTTCGTTCTGACAATGAGCAGTTCTTC.

This rearrangement joins TRBV9 to TRBJ2-7; D not certain. Trimming took 0 bases from V and 2 from J, leaving 15 bases between them. The CDR3 spans 16 residues. Germline V gene lookup returns CDR1 SGDLS and CDR2 YYNGEE. CDR3 bases: TGTGCCAGCAGCGTAGGCCCCGGGTCATCAGCCTACGAGCAGTACTTC. This encodes CASSVGPGSSAYEQYF. The full variable domain, in which reference TRBV9 and TRBJ2-7 provide the parts outside the CDR3, is DSGVTQTPKHLITATGQRVTLRCSPRSGDLSVYWYQQSLDQGLQFLIQYYNGEERAKGNILERFSAQQFPDLHSELNLSSLELGDSALYFCASSVGPGSSAYEQYFGPGTRLTVT.

CDR3 nucleotide sequence: TGCGCCAGCAGCTTGGAGTTCACTGGGGCCGCCGGGGAGCTGTTTTTT. Amino acids: CASSLEFTGAAGELFF. The chain is built from TRBV5-1 and TRBJ2-2; D may be TRBD1 (5 bases). The CDR3 totals 16 residues. Germline CDR1 SGHRS, CDR2 YFSETQ. Trimming pared 0 bases from V and 6 bases from J, leaving 15 bases between.

The chain links TRBV19 to TRBJ1-2; 8 bases match TRBD1. Germline CDR1 is LNHDA and CDR2 is SQIVND (reference sequence). With V trimmed by 5 bases and J by 8 bases, 16 bases remained unmatched. This CDR3 comprises 16 residues. CDR3 protein: CASSFDADRDLRGYTF. The CDR3, as DNA: TGTGCCAGTAGTTTCGACGCGGACAGGGATCTTAGGGGCTACACCTTC.

The chain recombines TRBV4-2 with TRBJ1-4, with TRBD1 matching over 9 bases. V trimming: 0 bases; J trimming: 15 bases; junction bases outside the gene matches: 11. Germline CDR1 LGHNA, CDR2 YNFKEQ. The CDR3 has 15 residues. Here the CDR3 reads CASSQDSGTGLTLFF. CDR3 nucleotide sequence: TGTGCCAGCAGCCAAGATTCAGGGACAGGGTTAACTTTGTTTTTT.

The CDR3 protein is CASSLGTGVEKLFF. The CDR3 bases are TGTGCCAGCAGCTTAGGGACAGGGGTTGAAAAACTGTTTTTT. The chain carries TRBV11-3 and TRBJ1-4, with TRBD1 identical over 9 bases. V gave up 1 base and J gave up 7 bases; unmatched junction bases: 1. The germline V gene encodes CDR1 SGHNT and CDR2 YENEEA. The CDR3 runs to 14 residues.

This clone was observed a single time. The chain carries TRBV14 and TRBJ1-1; a possible D gene is TRBD1 (6 bases). Germline loops: CDR1 SGHDN, CDR2 FVKESK. The V gene lost 3 bases and the J gene lost 2 bases, with 10 bases spanning the gap. This CDR3 has 14 residues. The CDR3 loop is CASSHLGHNTEAFF. DNA of the CDR3: TGTGCCAGCAGCCACCTGGGACACAACACTGAAGCTTTCTTT.

This chain connects TRBV30 to TRBJ1-2; possibly TRBD1 for D (5 bases). The CDR3 has 12 residues. Germline loops: CDR1 GTSNPN, CDR2 SVGIG (reference sequence). Trimming pared 0 bases from V and 6 bases from J, leaving 8 bases between. This CDR3 is CAWSVGVNGYTF. The CDR3 DNA follows: TGTGCCTGGAGTGTAGGGGTGAATGGCTACACCTTC.

The chain combines TRBV30 with TRBJ2-7; 7 bases map to TRBD1. The CDR3 is 16 amino acids. Per the germline V gene, CDR1 is GTSNPN and CDR2 is SVGIG (reference sequence). The V and J ends lost 2 bases and 6 bases, in that order; junction bases with no gene match: 16. The CDR3 DNA reads TGTGCCTGGAGTCCTAGCAAAGTGTCAGGGGGAGCCGAGCAGTACTTC. Amino acid sequence: CAWSPSKVSGGAEQYF. Using reference TRBV30 and TRBJ2-7 for the parts outside the CDR3, the full variable domain is SQTIHQWPATLVQPVGSPLSLECTVEGTSNPNLYWYRQAAGRGLQLLFYSVGIGQISSEVPQNLSASRPQDRQFILSSKKLLLSDSGFYLCAWSPSKVSGGAEQYFGPGTRLTVT.

The genes are TRBV9 and TRBJ2-5, with 8 bases matching TRBD2. The CDR3 extends over 15 amino acids. Trimming cost V 4 bases and J 5 bases; bases outside gene matches: 10. Per the germline V gene, CDR1 is SGDLS and CDR2 is YYNGEE. The CDR3 reads CASSPGGAGVETQYF. CDR3 nucleotides: TGTGCCAGCAGCCCCGGGGGGGCTGGGGTCGAGACCCAGTACTTC.

The chain uses TRBV4-1 and TRBJ2-1, with D perhaps TRBD2 (6 bases). V gave up 0 bases and J gave up 0 bases, with 9 bases separating them. Germline values: CDR1 MGHRA, CDR2 YSYEKL. The CDR3 runs to 16 residues. The CDR3 sequence is CASSQDGGSSYNEQFF. CDR3 nucleotides: TGCGCCAGCAGCCAAGACGGAGGGAGCTCCTACAATGAGCAGTTCTTC.

The chain couples TRBV11-2 to TRBJ1-4; D call uncertain. The CDR3 length is 13 residues. Germline V gene sequence: CDR1 SGHAT, CDR2 FQNNGV. V lost 5 bases and J lost 8, with 12 bases in between. This CDR3 reads CASSVSGGEKLFF. The CDR3 bases are TGTGCCAGCAGCGTCTCGGGCGGGGAAAAACTGTTTTTT.

V usage is TRBV6-4 and J usage is TRBJ2-1, with 10 bases aligning to TRBD2. Trimming at V came to 3 bases and at J to 3 bases, leaving 2 bases not matched to a gene. This CDR3 has 15 amino acids. Germline V gene lookup returns CDR1 MRHNA and CDR2 SNTAGT. Written as DNA, the CDR3 is TGTGCCAGCAGTGAGCTAGCGGGGGACTACAATGAGCAGTTCTTC. Protein product: CASSELAGDYNEQFF.

The chain employs TRBV19 and TRBJ2-7, with TRBD1 matching over 7 bases. J gave up 1 base and V 5 bases, and 8 bases lay outside the gene matches. The CDR3 totals 15 residues. Germline V gives CDR1 LNHDA, CDR2 SQIVND (reference sequence). The CDR3 loop is CASSASGTESYEQYF. In DNA form, the CDR3 reads TGTGCCAGTAGTGCTTCCGGGACAGAATCCTACGAGCAGTACTTC. The entire variable domain, with the rest obtained from reference TRBV19 and TRBJ2-7, is as follows: DGGITQSPKYLFRKEGQNVTLSCEQNLNHDAMYWYRQDPGQGLRLIYYSQIVNDFQKGDIAEGYSVSREKKESFPLTVTSAQKNPTAFYLCASSASGTESYEQYFGPGTRLTVT.

J is TRBJ1-1 and V is TRBV6-6; TRBD1 matches 8 bases. Trimming at V came to 6 bases and at J to 1 base, leaving 4 bases not matched to a gene. The CDR3 totals 14 residues. Germline V lookup: CDR1 MNHNY, CDR2 SVGAGI (reference sequence). The CDR3 protein is CASSLGQGNTEAFF. DNA for the CDR3: TGTGCCAGCAGCCTAGGACAGGGGAACACTGAAGCTTTCTTT.

The chain has TRBV19 and TRBJ1-5; 7 nucleotides agree with TRBD1. CDR1 and CDR2 from the germline V gene are LNHDA and SQIVND (reference sequence). This CDR3 has 15 amino acids. Germline trimming cut 4 bases from V and 0 bases from J; bases unmatched to any gene: 3. The CDR3 nucleotides read TGTGCCAGTAGTAGTGACAGGGCTAGCAATCAGCCCCAGCATTTT. Its protein is CASSSDRASNQPQHF. The full variable domain, rest sourced from reference TRBV19 and TRBJ1-5, is DGGITQSPKYLFRKEGQNVTLSCEQNLNHDAMYWYRQDPGQGLRLIYYSQIVNDFQKGDIAEGYSVSREKKESFPLTVTSAQKNPTAFYLCASSSDRASNQPQHFGDGTRLSIL.

The genes are TRBV27 and TRBJ2-6; 10 bases fit TRBD1. Per the germline V gene, CDR1 is MNHEY and CDR2 is SMNVEV (reference sequence). The junction had 7 bases not matched to a gene; V was cut back by 5 bases and J by 0 bases. CDR3 size: 18 residues. CDR3 protein: CASSTPGQGSSGANVLTF. Written as DNA, the CDR3 is TGTGCCAGCAGTACGCCGGGACAGGGGAGCTCTGGGGCCAACGTCCTGACTTTC.

The chain couples TRBV27 to TRBJ1-6, with a weak D call TRBD1 (5 bases). This CDR3 has 14 amino acids. The V gene lost 6 bases and the J gene lost 7 bases, with 13 bases spanning the gap. Germline assignment: CDR1 MNHEY and CDR2 SMNVEV (reference sequence). This chain's CDR3 is CASRSMGGNSPLHF. The CDR3 DNA reads as TGTGCCAGCAGGTCAATGGGGGGGAATTCACCCCTCCACTTT.

The rearrangement joins TRBV25-1 to TRBJ2-5; D is possibly TRBD2 (6 bases). V lost 1 base, J lost 3 bases, and 12 bases lay in between. The CDR3 runs 15 residues. Germline V gene lookup returns CDR1 MGHDK and CDR2 SYGVNS. The CDR3 loop reads CASSEFGGREETQYF. CDR3 DNA: TGTGCCAGCAGTGAATTTGGGGGGAGAGAAGAGACCCAGTACTTC.

V gene TRBV5-1 combines with J gene TRBJ2-2; 8 positions agree with TRBD2. CDR3 length: 16 amino acids. The trim removed 4 bases at V and 4 bases at J, leaving 9 bases unmatched. The germline V gene encodes CDR1 SGHRS and CDR2 YFSETQ. CDR3 in amino acids: CASSPTGGPSTGELFF. In DNA form, the CDR3 reads TGCGCCAGCAGCCCGACGGGGGGGCCGTCCACCGGGGAGCTGTTTTTT.